This T cell receptor beta chain emerged from a study of T cell repertoires in cytomegalovirus infection. Study-level background: TCR beta signatures that were public indicated CMV infection and matching HLA type. The study's findings and limits: HLA-C-restricted, CMV-specific TCR beta clonotypes were dominant ex vivo. The cumulative frequency of public TCR beta families identified carriers of CMV plus the relevant HLA.

The V gene's germline CDR1 is DFQATT and CDR2 SNEGSKA (reference sequence). The CDR3 runs to 14 residues. V was shortened by 7 bases and J by 0 bases, with 13 bases between the two germline ends. This clonotype showed up many times. As yet, its antigen is unknown. TCRdb used MiXCR to reprocess the reads, holding one entry per CDR3 protein. The data show about 310,000 distinct CDR3 sequences, about 9.2% seen once. The clonotype originates from a human donor in good health (CMV status not recorded). Some clones in this sample may be carry-over from other donors' samples. Material for sequencing was PBMCs. J is TRBJ2-1 and V is TRBV20-1, with D uncertain. The CDR3 loop is CSVTTLSSYNEQFF. The CDR3 DNA follows: TGCAGTGTCACGACCCTGAGCTCCTACAATGAGCAGTTCTTC.